These 2 T cell receptor beta chains were all obtained from the same sample, sequenced in a study of shared T cell receptors in the human thymus. Assay used: immunoSEQ multiplex PCR; TCRdb lists only in-frame clones, some missing. The sample lists 550,000 to 800,000 clones, roughly 88% seen once, with under 0.012% in the top ten. The same data also went into a second study, on human thymus T cells.

The sample comprised thymocytes. The receptors come from a girl in the first two years of life with a congenital heart defect.

This sequence joins TRBV5-1 and TRBJ1-2; 7 bases align to TRBD1. The germline CDR1 and CDR2 sequences are SGHRS and YFSETQ. This CDR3 region has 17 residues. V was clipped by 0 bases and J by 0 bases; unmatched bases: 8. Here the CDR3 reads CASSLATGTPSNYGYTF. The CDR3 nucleotides are TGCGCCAGCAGCTTGGCGACAGGGACCCCCTCTAACTATGGCTACACCTTC.

This rearrangement joins TRBV28 to TRBJ2-3; 13 bases map to TRBD2. There are 16 residues in the CDR3. Trimming at V came to 5 bases and at J to 5 bases, leaving 7 bases not matched to a gene. The germline V gene encodes CDR1 MDHEN and CDR2 SYDVKM. The CDR3 loop reads CASSPTSGGAQDTQYF. The CDR3 region has the DNA TGTGCCAGCAGTCCAACTAGCGGGGGGGCCCAAGATACGCAGTATTTT.